Sequencing of this TCR beta chain was carried out in a study of CD8+ T cells in alopecia areata. Study information: Tofacitinib was given for 6 to 18 months, then stopped for 6 months.

Treatment specified: oral pan-JAK inhibitor, 5-10 mg twice daily. This CDR3 region has 13 residues. Germline V gene data show CDR1 as KGHSH and CDR2 as LQKENI. The V and J ends lost 6 bases and 7 bases, in that order; junction bases with no gene match: 5. The authors extracted RNA and reverse transcribed it into cDNA as the sequencing template. The method was immunoSEQ multiplex PCR; TCRdb's version includes in-frame clones alone and lacks a portion of them. The table has 150,000 to 250,000 clones, roughly 60% seen once. The receptor was derived from a human donor with alopecia areata. The J gene is TRBJ2-1, the V gene TRBV18, with 8 bases lining up with TRBD1. The sequenced sample was CD4+ T cells sorted from blood, obtained at week 24, from a patient treated with tofacitinib. CDR3 sequence: CASSYRTGNEQFF. The CDR3 bases are TGTGCCAGCTCTTACCGGACAGGGAATGAGCAGTTCTTC.